This T cell receptor beta chain came from a study of cytomegalovirus exposure and HLA in healthy donors. Study-wide results and limits: Later analysis found that TCR beta chains associated with HLA were more clonally expanded than other, equally common chains. The CMV antigen specificity of a few CMV-associated chains was confirmed through in vitro analysis. In a later analysis, a genetic analysis reported fewer productive-TCR N-insertions in an Asian-associated ancestry cluster than the cohort average.

The PCR contained 60 Vbeta and 13 Jbeta primers. TCRdb's copy holds only in-frame clones and misses some; the assay was immunoSEQ multiplex PCR. The sample carries 65,000 to 85,000 clones, around 86% recorded once. The CDR3 is 14 amino acids. The germline CDR1 and CDR2 sequences are KGHSH and LQKENI. V lost 3 bases to trimming and J lost 0 bases, with 8 bases between them. This clone was counted a single time. Its antigen is currently unknown. The V gene is TRBV18, the J gene TRBJ1-1; D is ambiguous. Sequencing was carried out using PBMCs. This receptor was obtained from a woman in her 30s in good health and CMV-seronegative. The CDR3 here is CASSPVGVNTEAFF. CDR3 nucleotide sequence: TGTGCCAGCTCACCCGTCGGGGTGAACACTGAAGCTTTCTTT.